This TCR beta chain was sequenced for a study of blood T cell repertoires in COVID-19. On the study more broadly: Sample material is recorded as cDNA or gDNA derived from T cells, B-cell-depleted T cells, or PBMCs.

Original data processing: Cell counts per sample came from amplifying reference gene primers. Sequenced by immunoSEQ multiplex PCR; TCRdb stores in-frame clones only, minus some. V and J calls and clone size follow that table, whereas D and trimming were derived from the DNA. The sample consists of approximately 150,000 clones, 82% of them appearing once. Either two negative PCRs, clearance, or symptom resolution qualified Cohort 3 donors as recovered. Germline CDR1 and CDR2: SGHAT and FQNNGV. CDR3 length equals 13 residues. Trimming took 5 bases from V and 4 from J, leaving 11 bases between them. The V call is TRBV11-2, the J call TRBJ1-2; a possible D gene is TRBD1 (6 bases). The clonotype originates from a man between 60 and 75 years old who had recovered from COVID-19. Material for sequencing was PBMCs or T cells enriched from blood (not recorded which). In DNA form, the CDR3 reads TGTGCCAGCAGCCTGGACAGCTTCTATGGCTACACCTTC. Its protein product is CASSLDSFYGYTF.